The 29 T cell receptor beta chains below were found in one sample sequenced in a study of shared clonotypes between healthy human individuals. Repertoires were generated with immunoSEQ multiplex PCR, while TCRdb's copy carries only in-frame clones and drops some. This repertoire shows some 1 million clones, approximately 68% found once; its top ten account for 1.5%. Input material: memory CD4+ T cells sorted from blood. Subset here: CD45RA-negative fraction. The receptors derive from a man aged 18 to 30 in good health.

The gene calls are TRBV2 and TRBJ1-6; D might be TRBD1 (5 bases). This CDR3 region has 15 residues. Germline loops: CDR1 SNHLY, CDR2 FYNNEI. Trimming cost V 4 bases and J 10 bases, with 17 bases left between them. The CDR3 sequence: CASSVGTGPFSPLHF. The CDR3 DNA reads TGTGCCAGCAGTGTAGGAACAGGACCCTTCTCACCCCTCCACTTT.

The J gene is TRBJ1-3, the V gene TRBV18; D may be TRBD1 (5 bases). The V gene lost 3 bases and the J gene lost 0 bases, with 9 bases spanning the gap. CDR3 length equals 15 residues. Germline assignment: CDR1 KGHSH and CDR2 LQKENI. CDR3 in amino acids: CASSPDGASGNTIYF. CDR3 nucleotide sequence: TGTGCCAGCTCACCTGACGGGGCCTCTGGAAACACCATATATTTT.

A remark on this clone: This same CDR3 is encoded by further DNA sequences in the sample. The chain recombines TRBV5-1 with TRBJ2-7, with 8 bases lining up with TRBD1. Trimming cost V 0 bases and J 4 bases; bases outside gene matches: 3. The CDR3 covers 14 residues. Looked up from germline, CDR1 is SGHRS and CDR2 is YFSETQ. As DNA, the CDR3 is TGCGCCAGCAGCTTGGGACAGGGGAGATACGAGCAGTACTTC. Translating gives CASSLGQGRYEQYF.

The CDR3: CASSPKRGPYNEQFF. In DNA, the CDR3 is TGTGCCAGCTCACCGAAACGGGGGCCGTACAATGAGCAGTTCTTC. The V call is TRBV18, the J call TRBJ2-1; D may match TRBD1 or TRBD2 (6 bases each). This CDR3 is built from 15 residues. Trimming took 3 bases from V and 4 from J, leaving 13 bases between them. Germline CDR1 KGHSH, CDR2 LQKENI. Full variable domain (remainder filled in from reference TRBV18 and TRBJ2-1): NAGVMQNPRHLVRRRGQEARLRCSPMKGHSHVYWYRQLPEEGLKFMVYLQKENIIDESGMPKERFSAEFPKEGPSILRIQQVVRGDSAAYFCASSPKRGPYNEQFFGPGTRLTVL.

The chain employs TRBV5-1 and TRBJ2-1; TRBD2 matches 9 bases. V lost 0 bases and J lost 2; bases outside the gene matches: 9. Germline V gene lookup returns CDR1 SGHRS and CDR2 YFSETQ. The CDR3 runs 18 residues. DNA for the CDR3: TGCGCCAGCAGCTTGGATAGTAGCGGGAGTGGTCCCTACAATGAGCAGTTCTTC. This sequence encodes CASSLDSSGSGPYNEQFF.

Details on this clone: This may arise from a read error, as a much more abundant clone is one base away. Other DNA sequences in the same sample also yield this CDR3. The chain recombines TRBV6-5 with TRBJ2-7, with 11 nucleotides matching TRBD1. Trimming removed 6 bases from V and 2 bases from J; junction bases left unmatched: 3. CDR1 and CDR2 from the germline V gene are MNHEY and SVGAGI. CDR3 size: 14 residues. Here the CDR3 reads CASRPGQGAYEQYF. In DNA form, the CDR3 reads TGTGCCAGCAGACCGGGACAGGGGGCCTACGAGCAGTACTTC.

V is TRBV7-9 and J is TRBJ2-7; D might be TRBD1 (5 bases). The CDR3 runs 15 residues. V was cut by 1 base and J by 2 bases, with 12 bases left in between. Germline V gene sequence: CDR1 SEHNR, CDR2 FQNEAQ (reference sequence). The CDR3 loop is CASSLVPGPPYEQYF. As DNA, the CDR3 is TGTGCCAGCAGCTTAGTTCCAGGGCCACCCTACGAGCAGTACTTC.

The CDR3 is CASKLNEKLFF. As DNA, the CDR3 is TGTGCCAGCAAGCTTAATGAAAAACTGTTTTTT. This sequence joins TRBV28 and TRBJ1-4; no clear D. V lost 7 bases and J 4 bases, leaving 4 bases between the germline ends. The CDR3 totals 11 residues. Germline V CDR1 and CDR2: MDHEN, SYDVKM.

This sequence joins TRBV6-5 and TRBJ2-7; a possible D gene is TRBD2 (6 bases). Germline assignment: CDR1 MNHEY and CDR2 SVGAGI. This CDR3 contains 13 residues. V lost 7 bases to trimming and J lost 2 bases, with 12 bases between them. The CDR3 region is CASTRLVPYEQYF. CDR3 nucleotide sequence: TGTGCCAGCACCCGACTAGTACCCTACGAGCAGTACTTC.

V is TRBV14 and J is TRBJ1-4; TRBD1 is a possible D gene (5 bases). Looked up from germline, CDR1 is SGHDN and CDR2 is FVKESK. This CDR3 comprises 17 residues. V lost 0 bases and J 7 bases, leaving 18 bases between the germline ends. CDR3 in amino acids: CASSQERSTGLGEKLFF. In nucleotides, the CDR3 is TGTGCCAGCAGCCAAGAGAGGTCAACGGGGCTTGGTGAAAAACTGTTTTTT.

The V and J genes are TRBV7-2 and TRBJ2-5; D perhaps matches TRBD1 (5 bases). Germline V lookup: CDR1 SGHTA, CDR2 FQGNSA. With 2 bases removed from V and 2 bases from J, the gap between germline ends came to 9 bases. The CDR3 contains 14 residues. In DNA form, the CDR3 reads TGTGCCAGCAGCTTAAGAACAGGACAAGAGACCCAGTACTTC. As protein: CASSLRTGQETQYF.

The V gene is TRBV14, the J gene TRBJ2-1; tentative D call: TRBD2 (5 bases). Germline CDR1 is SGHDN and CDR2 is FVKESK. Trimming shortened V by 3 bases and J by 8 bases, and 17 bases separated the two germline ends. This CDR3 spans 15 amino acids. As DNA, the CDR3 is TGTGCCAGCAGCCACCGTAGCGCGAGGTGGTATGAGCAGTTCTTC. Protein sequence: CASSHRSARWYEQFF.

Written as DNA, the CDR3 is TGTGCCAGCAGCTTAGGGGCACGCAATGACCTCCACTTT. The encoded protein is CASSLGARNDLHF. This chain uses TRBV7-3 with TRBJ1-6, with D perhaps matching TRBD1 (5 bases). Deletions cut 2 bases from V and 15 bases from J, with 14 bases between. Germline lookup yields CDR1 SGHTA and CDR2 FQGTGA. The CDR3 has 13 residues.

This clone was found once. The CDR3 loop is CAISQGPQNTGELFF. The CDR3 DNA sequence: TGTGCCATCAGCCAGGGACCACAGAACACCGGGGAGCTGTTTTTT. The rearrangement uses TRBV10-3 and TRBJ2-2; D tentatively fits TRBD1 or TRBD2 (5 bases each). Trimming cost V 6 bases and J 1 base, with 12 bases left between them. Germline lookup yields CDR1 ENHRY and CDR2 SYGVKD. The CDR3 loop spans 15 amino acids.

Details on this clone: The sample holds other DNA sequences that translate to the same CDR3. This rearrangement joins TRBV5-6 to TRBJ2-5; D ambiguous. The V gene lost 1 base and the J gene lost 0 bases, with 1 base spanning the gap. There are 12 residues in the CDR3. Germline assignment: CDR1 SGHDT and CDR2 YYEEEE. The CDR3 here is CASSLYQETQYF. The DNA of the CDR3 is TGTGCCAGCAGCTTGTACCAAGAGACCCAGTACTTC.

The chain employs TRBV18 and TRBJ2-7, with TRBD2 identical over 9 bases. This CDR3 contains 16 residues. Germline V gene sequence: CDR1 KGHSH, CDR2 LQKENI. The ends lost 0 bases at V and 2 bases at J; junction bases unmatched: 5. This CDR3 is CASSPPGLAETYEQYF. CDR3 bases: TGTGCCAGCTCACCACCGGGACTAGCTGAAACCTACGAGCAGTACTTC.

V usage is TRBV28 and J usage is TRBJ1-5; 7 nucleotides align to TRBD1. Germline values: CDR1 MDHEN, CDR2 SYDVKM. V shed 6 bases and J 3 bases; nucleotides not matched to a gene: 5. The CDR3 length is 14 residues. The CDR3 sequence is CASSQTGPNQPQHF. The CDR3 DNA follows: TGTGCCAGCAGCCAGACAGGGCCCAATCAGCCCCAGCATTTT.

The chain uses TRBV7-2 and TRBJ1-1; D ambiguous. This CDR3 spans 14 amino acids. Germline V CDR1 and CDR2: SGHTA, FQGNSA. Trimming removed 1 base from V and 4 bases from J, with 10 bases in between. The DNA of the CDR3 is TGTGCCAGCAGCTTAGGAGGGTTAGGCACTGAAGCTTTCTTT. The encoded protein is CASSLGGLGTEAFF.

The chain has TRBV10-1 and TRBJ2-2, with 10 bases that match TRBD1. The CDR3 contains 18 residues. J gave up 3 bases and V 3 bases, and 10 bases lay outside the gene matches. Germline V gene data show CDR1 as WNHNN and CDR2 as SYGVQD (reference sequence). The CDR3 DNA reads TGCGCCAGCAGTGACCCCCCGGGGACAGGGGCCTACACCGGGGAGCTGTTTTTT. Protein product: CASSDPPGTGAYTGELFF.

CDR3 sequence: CASSFQYPAKLTDTQYF. The CDR3, as DNA: TGTGCCAGCAGCTTTCAATATCCAGCAAAACTCACAGATACGCAGTATTTT. V gene TRBV5-6 combines with J gene TRBJ2-3, with D unresolved. Trimming removed 2 bases at V and 2 bases at J, with 18 bases between. Germline V gene sequence: CDR1 SGHDT, CDR2 YYEEEE. The CDR3 spans 17 residues.

About this clone itself: Additional DNA sequences in this sample encode the identical CDR3. The CDR3 DNA is TGTGCCAGCAGCTTAGGGGTACAAGAGACCCAGTACTTC. This gives the protein CASSLGVQETQYF. This sequence joins TRBV5-6 and TRBJ2-5, with D tentatively TRBD1 (5 bases). Between the trimmed V and J ends, which lost 2 bases and 2 bases, there was a span of 7 bases. The CDR3 has 13 residues. CDR1 is SGHDT, CDR2 YYEEEE, per germline.

This clone was seen a few times. The V and J genes are TRBV2 and TRBJ2-2, with D possibly matching TRBD1 (7 bases). The CDR3 is 14 amino acids. The ends were cut back, 6 bases at V and 3 bases at J, with 11 bases in the middle. Per germline, CDR1 SNHLY and CDR2 FYNNEI. The CDR3 DNA reads as TGTGCCAGCAGGGCGGGACAGCACACCGGGGAGCTGTTTTTT. Translated: CASRAGQHTGELFF.

This chain joins TRBV6-5 and TRBJ2-2; 7 positions agree with TRBD2. CDR3 length: 15 residues. With 7 bases clipped from V and 6 bases from J, the junction kept 11 bases outside the gene matches. Germline-derived CDR1 and CDR2 are MNHEY and SVGAGI. CDR3 DNA: TGTGCCAGCACCGTTCGGGCTAGCGGCTCCGGGGAGCTGTTTTTT. Translated: CASTVRASGSGELFF.

At least ten counts were recorded for this clone. This chain joins TRBV7-9 and TRBJ1-1, with D possibly being TRBD1 (6 bases). This CDR3 contains 16 residues. CDR1 is SEHNR, CDR2 FQNEAQ, per germline (reference sequence). Trimming took 1 base from V and 1 from J, leaving 13 bases between them. The CDR3 sequence is CASSLDPDRTNTEAFF. The DNA of the CDR3 is TGTGCCAGCAGCTTAGATCCCGACAGGACGAACACTGAAGCTTTCTTT.

The chain recombines TRBV21-1 with TRBJ1-6; TRBD1 is the table's D call and was not checked against the DNA. TRBV21-1 is designated a pseudogene. CDR3 length: 16 amino acids. The CDR3 protein is CASSIRDRGRNSPLHF. CDR3 bases: TGTGCCAGCAGCATTCGGGACAGAGGGAGAAATTCACCCCTCCACTTT.

The V gene is TRBV9, the J gene TRBJ2-7; 11 bases align to TRBD1. V lost 3 bases to trimming and J lost 5 bases; unmatched junction nucleotides: 7. Germline lookup yields CDR1 SGDLS and CDR2 YYNGEE. This CDR3 is 15 amino acids long. The CDR3 region is CASSERGQGVNEQYF. In DNA, the CDR3 is TGTGCCAGCAGCGAGAGGGGACAGGGGGTCAACGAGCAGTACTTC.

The chain employs TRBV10-3 and TRBJ2-2; TRBD2 matches 10 bases. After removal of 3 bases from V and 7 bases from J, the junction contained 2 bases not matched to a gene. Germline CDR1 ENHRY, CDR2 SYGVKD. This CDR3 is built from 14 residues. DNA for the CDR3: TGTGCCATCAGTGACCTAGCGGGGGACGGGGAGCTGTTTTTT. This sequence encodes CAISDLAGDGELFF.

This clone appeared a single time. V gene TRBV2 combines with J gene TRBJ1-2, with a tentative D call TRBD1 (5 bases). V shed 4 bases and J shed 8 bases, with 11 bases lying between them. Germline V lookup: CDR1 SNHLY, CDR2 FYNNEI. The CDR3 has 12 amino acids. DNA for the CDR3: TGTGCCAGCAGTGGGGGGAAGAAAGGCTACACCTTC. Its protein is CASSGGKKGYTF.

The J gene is TRBJ2-3, the V gene TRBV19; 8 bases fit TRBD1. V lost 7 bases and J lost 2; bases outside the gene matches: 8. Germline values: CDR1 LNHDA, CDR2 SQIVND (reference sequence). The CDR3 contains 15 residues. The CDR3 bases are TGTGCCAGTACCCTCGGACAGGGCCCCACAGATACGCAGTATTTT. It translates to CASTLGQGPTDTQYF.